This T cell receptor beta chain is from a study of T cell responses to AZD1222 COVID-19 vaccine. As for this clone: Its target is unknown.

Only in-frame clones appear in the TCRdb table, and some are missing; sequencing was by immunoSEQ multiplex PCR. This repertoire shows 130,000 to 150,000 clones, about nine tenths found once; its top ten account for 4.5% to 6%. The study's findings and limits: The number of AZD1222 recipients seropositive at baseline was only five or six. There were repertoire samples only from the period after the peak T cell response. Spike-specific TCR breadth and depth rose after two AZD1222 doses.

The sequence came from an adult in good health. The source was peripheral blood, collected on day 0 of AZD1222 vaccination.

The chain's CDR3 is CAIMGVTYGYTF. The DNA for the CDR3 is TGTGCCATCATGGGGGTTACATATGGCTACACCTTC. This chain links TRBV10-3 with TRBJ1-2, with D possibly being TRBD1 (5 bases). Trimming took 7 bases from V and 5 from J, leaving 11 bases between them. The CDR3 length is 12 residues. Germline V gene data show CDR1 as ENHRY and CDR2 as SYGVKD.